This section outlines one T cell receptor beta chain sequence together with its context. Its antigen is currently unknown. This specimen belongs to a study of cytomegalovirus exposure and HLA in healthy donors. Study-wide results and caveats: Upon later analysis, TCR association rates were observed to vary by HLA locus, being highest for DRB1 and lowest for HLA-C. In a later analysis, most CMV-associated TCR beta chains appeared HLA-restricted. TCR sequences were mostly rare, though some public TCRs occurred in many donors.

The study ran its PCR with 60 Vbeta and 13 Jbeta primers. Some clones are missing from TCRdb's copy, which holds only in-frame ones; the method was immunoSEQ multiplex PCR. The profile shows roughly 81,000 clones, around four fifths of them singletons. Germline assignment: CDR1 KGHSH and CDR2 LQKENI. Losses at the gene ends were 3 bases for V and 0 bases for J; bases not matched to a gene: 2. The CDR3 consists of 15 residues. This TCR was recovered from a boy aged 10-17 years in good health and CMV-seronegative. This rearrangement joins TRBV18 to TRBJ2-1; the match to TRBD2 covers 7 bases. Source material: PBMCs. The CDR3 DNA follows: TGTGCCAGCTCACCCCTAGCGGCCTCCTACAATGAGCAGTTCTTC. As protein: CASSPLAASYNEQFF. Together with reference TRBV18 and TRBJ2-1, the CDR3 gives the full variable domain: NAGVMQNPRHLVRRRGQEARLRCSPMKGHSHVYWYRQLPEEGLKFMVYLQKENIIDESGMPKERFSAEFPKEGPSILRIQQVVRGDSAAYFCASSPLAASYNEQFFGPGTRLTVL.